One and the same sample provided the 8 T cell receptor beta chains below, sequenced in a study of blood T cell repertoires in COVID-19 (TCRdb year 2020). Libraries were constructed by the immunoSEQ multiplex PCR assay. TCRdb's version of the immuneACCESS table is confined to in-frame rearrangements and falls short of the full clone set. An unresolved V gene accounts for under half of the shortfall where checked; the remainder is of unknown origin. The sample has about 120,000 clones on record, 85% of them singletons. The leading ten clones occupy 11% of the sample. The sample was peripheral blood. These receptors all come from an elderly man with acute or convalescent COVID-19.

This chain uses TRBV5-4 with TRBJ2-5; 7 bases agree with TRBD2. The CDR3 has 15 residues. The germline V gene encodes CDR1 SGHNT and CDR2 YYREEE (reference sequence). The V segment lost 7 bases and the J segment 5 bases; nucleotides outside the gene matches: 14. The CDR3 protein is CASSQGGKTLETQYF. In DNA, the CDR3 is TGTGCCAGCTCCCAGGGAGGGAAGACTTTGGAGACCCAGTACTTC.

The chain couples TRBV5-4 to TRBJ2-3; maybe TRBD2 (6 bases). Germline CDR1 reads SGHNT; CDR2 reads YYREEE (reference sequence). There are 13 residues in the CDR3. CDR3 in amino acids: CAWAGKYEDTQYF. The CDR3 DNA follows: TGTGCATGGGCGGGGAAATATGAAGATACGCAGTATTTT.

Here the CDR3 DNA reads TGTGCCAGTAGTAGTTACTCGACAGGGTTCGGTTCTGGAAACACCATATATTTT. Its translation: CASSSYSTGFGSGNTIYF. V usage is TRBV19 and J usage is TRBJ1-3; 7 positions match TRBD1. The CDR3 contains 18 residues. The ends lost 4 bases at V and 1 base at J; junction bases unmatched: 13. From germline, CDR1 is LNHDA and CDR2 SQIVND (reference sequence).

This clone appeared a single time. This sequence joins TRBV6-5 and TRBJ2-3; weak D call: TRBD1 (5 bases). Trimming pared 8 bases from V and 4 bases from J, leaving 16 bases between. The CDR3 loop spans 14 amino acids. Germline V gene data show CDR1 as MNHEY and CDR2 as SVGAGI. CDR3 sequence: CASSQWGRADTQYF. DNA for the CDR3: TGTGCCAGCTCCCAATGGGGCCGGGCAGATACGCAGTATTTT.

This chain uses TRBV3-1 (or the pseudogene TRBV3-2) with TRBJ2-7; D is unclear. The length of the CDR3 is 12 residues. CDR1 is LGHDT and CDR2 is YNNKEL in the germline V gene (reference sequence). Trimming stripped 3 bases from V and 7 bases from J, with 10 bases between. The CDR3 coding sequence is TGTGCCAGCAGCCACAGGAAGGATGAGCAGTACTTC. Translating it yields CASSHRKDEQYF.

The CDR3 region is CASSESRQGSGELFF. CDR3 bases: TGTGCCAGCAGTGAATCTCGACAGGGGTCGGGGGAGCTGTTTTTT. The rearrangement joins TRBV25-1 to TRBJ2-2; 8 bases are a match to TRBD1. V lost 1 base, J lost 8 bases, and 6 bases stayed unmatched. Germline V lookup: CDR1 MGHDK, CDR2 SYGVNS. CDR3 length: 15 amino acids. Full variable domain (missing parts from reference TRBV25-1 and TRBJ2-2): EADIYQTPRYLVIGTGKKITLECSQTMGHDKMYWYQQDPGMELHLIHYSYGVNSTEKGDLSSESTVSRIRTEHFPLTLESARPSHTSQYLCASSESRQGSGELFFGEGSRLTVL.

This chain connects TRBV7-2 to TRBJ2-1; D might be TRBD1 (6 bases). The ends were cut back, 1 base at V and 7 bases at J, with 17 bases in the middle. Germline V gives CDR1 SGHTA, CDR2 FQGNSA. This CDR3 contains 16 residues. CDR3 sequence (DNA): TGTGCCAGCAGCTTAGAGGGGACACTCTCGGGAAATGAGCAGTTCTTC. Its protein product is CASSLEGTLSGNEQFF.

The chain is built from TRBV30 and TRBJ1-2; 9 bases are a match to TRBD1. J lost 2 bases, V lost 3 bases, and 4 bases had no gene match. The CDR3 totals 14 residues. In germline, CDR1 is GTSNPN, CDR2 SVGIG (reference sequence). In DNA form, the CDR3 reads TGTGCCTGGAGCCGGGACAGGGTAAACTATGGCTACACCTTC. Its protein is CAWSRDRVNYGYTF.